This is a list of T cell receptor beta chains from one sample in a study of HIV-infected children after antiretroviral therapy interruption. One entry per CDR3 protein results from TCRdb running MiXCR on the 3' RACE reads. This sample has more than 75,000 distinct CDR3 sequences, with around 6.9% found just once. This specimen consisted of CD45RA+ CD4+ T cells from PBMCs, pooled from several time points, obtained from a donor given antiretroviral therapy, either interrupted or continuous. Source of these receptors: a pool of human donors with HIV. Both conserved end residues are part of each CDR3. Fields, in order: clone size, D gene, J gene, V gene, CDR3 DNA, CDR3 protein. The D gene is left open where the match is weak. The size entry is marked missing in some rows and otherwise reads once, few, many or a size class.

>many|-|TRBJ2-2|TRBV7-9
TGTGCCAGCAGCTTGGGGGCAAGCGGGGAGCTGTTTTTT
CASSLGASGELFF
>many|-|TRBJ2-7|TRBV12-3/TRBV12-4
TGTGCCAGCGCCAGGGTTACGGACGAGCAGTACTTC
CASARVTDEQYF
>many|-|TRBJ2-7|TRBV18
TGTGCCAGCTCACCTCGGGACCCGAACTCCTACGAGCAGTACTTC
CASSPRDPNSYEQYF
>many|-|TRBJ1-2|TRBV7-2
TGTGCCAGCGTTTTGTTGAGCCCCTATGGCTACACCTTC
CASVLLSPYGYTF
>many|-|TRBJ1-5|TRBV7-2
TGTGCCAGCAGCTTAGGACCGAATCAGCCCCAGCATTTT
CASSLGPNQPQHF
>many|-|TRBJ2-4|TRBV28
TGTGCCAGCAGTTTTCTGACGACGGGCCAAGGAGGTATAGCCAAAAACATTCAGTACTTC
CASSFLTTGQGGIAKNIQYF
>many|TRBD2|TRBJ2-3|TRBV20-1
TGCAGTGCTACACTACCGACTAGCGGGAGGCCAGATACGCAGTATTTT
CSATLPTSGRPDTQYF
>many|-|TRBJ2-1|TRBV10-1
TGCGCCAGCAGTGAGAATGGATTCCGGAGCAATGAGCAGTTCTTC
CASSENGFRSNEQFF
>many|TRBD2|TRBJ2-7|TRBV6-1
TGTGCCACCAGACTAGCGGGAGGGTACGAGCAGTACTTC
CATRLAGGYEQYF
>many|TRBD1|TRBJ2-1|TRBV27
TGTGCCAGCAGTTTAATCGGACGACAGGGCCTGTCCACGCGAAGTAATGAGCAGTTCTTC
CASSLIGRQGLSTRSNEQFF
>-|-|TRBJ2-1|TRBV5-4
TGTGCCAGCAGCCGTAATACAAAGAATGAGCAGTTCTTC
CASSRNTKNEQFF
>many|TRBD1|TRBJ2-3|TRBV10-3
TGTGCCATCAACGGGCGACAGGGGACAGATACGCAGTATTTT
CAINGRQGTDTQYF
>many|-|TRBJ1-1|TRBV7-3
TGTGCCAGCAGTAGAGTCCGGGGCGACACTGAAGCTTTCTTT
CASSRVRGDTEAFF
>many|-|TRBJ1-1|TRBV30
TGTGCCTGGAGTTTCCGCTACAGCGACGAAGCTTTCTTT
CAWSFRYSDEAFF
>many|-|TRBJ1-1|TRBV5-4
TGTGCCAGCAGCTGGGCGGGGACCCCGAACACTGAAGCTTTCTTT
CASSWAGTPNTEAFF
>many|TRBD2|TRBJ2-1|TRBV7-2
TGTGCCAGCATGCGGACTAGCGGGGGTTTCAATGAGCAGTTCTTC
CASMRTSGGFNEQFF
>few|-|TRBJ1-6|TRBV10-3
TGTGCCACCGATCCGACTAAAGAGTTAAGTTCACCCCTCCACTTT
CATDPTKELSSPLHF
>many|-|TRBJ2-3|TRBV28
TGTGCCAGCAGTTCGCGGACATATAGCACAGATACGCAGTATTTT
CASSSRTYSTDTQYF
>many|TRBD1|TRBJ2-5|TRBV12-3/TRBV12-4
TGTGCCAGCAGCCCAACAGGGGGCGCATTGGAGACCCAGTACTTC
CASSPTGGALETQYF
>-|-|TRBJ1-1|TRBV29-1
TGCAGCGTTGAGTGGCAGGAGAACACTGAAGCTTTCTTT
CSVEWQENTEAFF
>many|-|TRBJ1-6|TRBV2
TGTGCCAGCAGCCCGTCGAGCTCCTATAATTCACCCCTCCACTTT
CASSPSSSYNSPLHF
>many|-|TRBJ2-2|TRBV10-2
TGCGCCAGCAGTGCGGGCGGGGCGAACACCGGGGAGCTGTTTTTT
CASSAGGANTGELFF
>few|-|TRBJ2-1|TRBV20-1
TGCAGTGCTAGAGTCCCAGCGATTGAGCAGTTCTTC
CSARVPAIEQFF
>many|-|TRBJ2-1|TRBV7-3
TGTGCCAGCAGCACAGGGTTCGGCTACAATGAGCAGTTCTTC
CASSTGFGYNEQFF
>many|TRBD1|TRBJ2-7|TRBV6-6
TGTGCCACCGCACAACAGGGGATACGAGAGCAGTACTTC
CATAQQGIREQYF
>many|-|TRBJ2-3|TRBV14
TGTGCCAGCAGCCCCCGGACGGCCGCTAGCACAGATACGCAGTATTTT
CASSPRTAASTDTQYF
>many|-|TRBJ2-1|TRBV2
TGTGCCAGCAGTGAAACATGGAGCTCCTACAATGAGCAGTTCTTC
CASSETWSSYNEQFF
>many|TRBD2|TRBJ2-3|TRBV2
TGTGCCAGCAGTGAAGGGGTCCCGGGACTAGCGGGCAGGAGGGATACGCAGTATTTT
CASSEGVPGLAGRRDTQYF
>few|-|TRBJ1-1|TRBV29-1
TGCAGCGTTGCTGTTTCCACTGAAGCTTTCTTT
CSVAVSTEAFF
>many|-|TRBJ2-7|TRBV2
TGTGCCAGCAGTGAAGAACACTTGGGAGACTACGAGCAGTACTTC
CASSEEHLGDYEQYF
>many|TRBD1|TRBJ2-5|TRBV7-9
TGTGCCAGCAGCTCCACAACAGGGGTGGGAGAGACCCAGTACTTC
CASSSTTGVGETQYF
>-|TRBD1|TRBJ1-3|TRBV29-1
TGCAGCGTTGAAAACCGACAGGGAGTCTTCTCTGGAAACACCATATATTTT
CSVENRQGVFSGNTIYF